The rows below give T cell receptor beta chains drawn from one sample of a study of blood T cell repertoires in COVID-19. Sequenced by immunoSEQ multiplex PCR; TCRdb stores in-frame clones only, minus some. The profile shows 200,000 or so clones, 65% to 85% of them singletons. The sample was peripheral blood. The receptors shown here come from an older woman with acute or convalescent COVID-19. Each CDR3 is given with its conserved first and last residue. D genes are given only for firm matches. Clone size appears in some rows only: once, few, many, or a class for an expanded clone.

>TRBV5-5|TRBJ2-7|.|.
CASSFLSLSEQYF
TGTGCCAGCAGCTTCTTATCCTTATCCGAGCAGTACTTC
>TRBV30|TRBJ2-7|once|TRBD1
CAWRGTGSFGEQYF
TGTGCCTGGAGGGGGACAGGGAGTTTCGGCGAGCAGTACTTC
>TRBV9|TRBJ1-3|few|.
CASSVGVHLGAGNTIYF
TGTGCCAGCAGCGTAGGGGTTCATTTGGGCGCTGGAAACACCATATATTTT
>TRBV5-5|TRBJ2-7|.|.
CASSLVGDPSYEQYF
TGTGCCAGCAGCTTGGTCGGGGATCCGTCCTACGAGCAGTACTTC
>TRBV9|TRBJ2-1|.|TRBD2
CASRREGTSYNEQFF
TGTGCCAGCAGGCGTGAGGGGACTAGTTACAATGAGCAGTTCTTC
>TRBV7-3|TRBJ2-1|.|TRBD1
CASSRDRAISEQFF
TGTGCCAGCAGCCGGGACAGGGCCATTAGTGAGCAGTTCTTC
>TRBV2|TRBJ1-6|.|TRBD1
CASSRHSQGGGSSYNSPLHF
TGTGCCAGCAGTCGCCACTCCCAGGGGGGAGGAAGCTCCTATAATTCACCCCTCCACTTT
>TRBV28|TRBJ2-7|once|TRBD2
CASSTHSGGAKEQYF
TGTGCCAGCAGTACCCATAGCGGGGGGGCCAAAGAGCAGTACTTC
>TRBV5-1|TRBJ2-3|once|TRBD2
CASSLIRSGVSTDTQYF
TGCGCCAGCAGCTTGATAAGAAGCGGGGTTAGCACAGATACGCAGTATTTT
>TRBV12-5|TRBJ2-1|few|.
CASGFAPGQGIYNEQFF
TGTGCTAGTGGTTTCGCCCCCGGGCAGGGGATCTACAATGAGCAGTTCTTC
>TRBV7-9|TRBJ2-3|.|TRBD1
CASSPGQAGTDTQYF
TGTGCCAGCAGCCCAGGACAGGCGGGCACAGATACGCAGTATTTT
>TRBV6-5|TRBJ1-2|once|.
CASSYVPSAAHGYTF
TGTGCCAGCAGTTACGTCCCAAGCGCGGCCCATGGCTACACCTTC
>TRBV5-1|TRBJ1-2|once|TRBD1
CASKQGESFNYGYTF
TGCGCCAGCAAGCAGGGGGAATCATTTAACTATGGCTACACCTTC
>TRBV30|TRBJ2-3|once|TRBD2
CAWSKLAGGADTQYF
TGTGCCTGGAGTAAACTAGCGGGGGGGGCGGATACGCAGTATTTT
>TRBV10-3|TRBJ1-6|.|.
CAINTGNSPLHF
TGTGCCATCAATACAGGGAATTCACCCCTCCACTTT
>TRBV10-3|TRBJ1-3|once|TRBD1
CAISGQGSGNTIYF
TGTGCCATCAGTGGACAGGGGTCAGGAAACACCATATATTTT